Sequencing of this TCR beta chain was carried out in a study of control samples from healthy donors and cancer patients. The CDR3 loop spans 14 amino acids. V lost 5 bases and J lost 7; bases outside the gene matches: 6. Per the germline V gene, CDR1 is SNHLY and CDR2 is FYNNEI. Some clones are missing from TCRdb's copy, which holds only in-frame ones; the method was immunoSEQ multiplex PCR. The data hold 75,000 to 100,000 clones, with around 80% observed a single time. The clonotype was recovered from a man between 60 and 70 years old in good health. The specimen sequenced was blood. The V call is TRBV2, the J call TRBJ2-2; 8 bases match TRBD2. The CDR3 bases are TGTGCCAGCAGTCCAGCCGGGACTAGCGGGGAGCTGTTTTTT. Encoded protein: CASSPAGTSGELFF.